The 29 T cell receptor beta chains reported below all come from one sample, sequenced in a study of cytomegalovirus exposure and HLA in healthy donors (dated by TCRdb to 2016 to 2017). Receptor amplification or capture employed the immunoSEQ multiplex PCR assay. The multiplex PCR relied on a mix of 60 forward primers for TCR Vbeta segments and 13 reverse primers for TCR Jbeta segments. TCRdb limited this immuneACCESS table to in-frame rearrangements with V and J called. A share of clones is missing; checked studies link under half to unresolved V genes, and the rest is unexplained. This sample has 200,000 to 250,000 clones in its table, and more than 75% of those were observed once. The ten biggest clones cover 3% to 4.5% of the sample. The sequenced sample was PBMCs. These TCRs come from a male donor in good health and CMV-seronegative.

DNA for the CDR3: TGTGCCAGCAGCTTATCTCCAGGGTCCTACGAGCAGTACTTC. Protein: CASSLSPGSYEQYF. The chain joins TRBV7-3 to TRBJ2-7, with D perhaps TRBD1 (5 bases). CDR1 is SGHTA and CDR2 is FQGTGA in the germline V gene. V was trimmed by 2 bases and J by 1 base, leaving 9 bases between them. CDR3 size: 14 residues.

The J gene is TRBJ2-1, the V gene TRBV27, with 10 bases identical to TRBD1. The CDR3 is made up of 16 amino acids. Germline CDR1 reads MNHEY; CDR2 reads SMNVEV (reference sequence). The V gene end was trimmed by 5 bases and the J gene end by 8 bases; junction bases not matched to a gene: 12. Here the CDR3 reads CASSAGSGQGLDEQFF. The CDR3, as DNA: TGTGCCAGCAGTGCAGGGTCGGGACAGGGGTTGGATGAGCAGTTCTTC.

The chain uses TRBV5-6 and TRBJ1-5, with TRBD1 as a possible D gene (6 bases). Germline V CDR1 and CDR2: SGHDT, YYEEEE. Trimming stripped 1 base from V and 2 bases from J, with 16 bases between. The CDR3 has 17 residues. The CDR3 coding sequence is TGTGCCAGCAGCTTGTGGGAAGGAGAGGGGGGCAATCAGCCCCAGCATTTT. Protein product: CASSLWEGEGGNQPQHF.

The chain recombines TRBV2 with TRBJ2-1, with 13 positions matching TRBD2. J gave up 0 bases and V 6 bases, and 8 bases lay outside the gene matches. In germline, CDR1 is SNHLY, CDR2 FYNNEI. CDR3 size: 18 residues. The CDR3 protein is CASSGGLAGMSSYNEQFF. The CDR3 coding sequence is TGTGCCAGCAGCGGGGGACTAGCGGGGATGAGCTCCTACAATGAGCAGTTCTTC.

The genes are TRBV27 and TRBJ1-6; a weak D match, TRBD1 (5 bases). Trimming removed 7 bases at V and 6 bases at J, with 16 bases between. Germline-derived CDR1 and CDR2 are MNHEY and SMNVEV (reference sequence). The CDR3 sequence is 15 residues long. Here the CDR3 reads CASTPRGGSNSPLHF. The CDR3 coding sequence is TGTGCCAGCACTCCTCGCGGGGGTAGTAATTCACCCCTCCACTTT.

Regarding this clone: Distinct nucleotide sequences in the sample also encode this CDR3. The chain employs TRBV7-9 and TRBJ1-5; D is possibly TRBD1 (5 bases). V was pared by 5 bases and J by 2 bases, with 10 bases between. The CDR3 is 14 amino acids. Germline loops: CDR1 SEHNR, CDR2 FQNEAQ (reference sequence). CDR3 sequence reads: CASSPTGGNQPQHF. Here the CDR3 DNA reads TGTGCCAGCAGCCCTACGGGGGGCAATCAGCCCCAGCATTTT.

The chain recombines TRBV29-1 with TRBJ1-1; possibly TRBD1 for D (6 bases). The germline CDR1 and CDR2 sequences are SQVTM and ANQGSEA. The V gene lost 6 bases and the J gene lost 2 bases, with 13 bases spanning the gap. CDR3 length: 13 amino acids. CDR3 nucleotides: TGCAGCGTGACTAGGGGGGGAAACACTGAAGCTTTCTTT. As protein: CSVTRGGNTEAFF.

V and J are TRBV5-4 and TRBJ2-3; TRBD2 aligns across 10 bases. The germline gives CDR1 SGHNT, CDR2 YYREEE (reference sequence). The CDR3 has 18 amino acids. The trim removed 0 bases at V and 2 bases at J, leaving 9 bases unmatched. CDR3 sequence (DNA): TGTGCCAGCAGCTTGGGGCAGGTAGCGGGAGGATCCACAGATACGCAGTATTTT. It encodes CASSLGQVAGGSTDTQYF. Combining the CDR3 with reference TRBV5-4 and TRBJ2-3 gives the whole variable domain ETGVTQSPTHLIKTRGQQVTLRCSSQSGHNTVSWYQQALGQGPQFIFQYYREEENGRGNFPPRFSGLQFPNYSSELNVNALELDDSALYLCASSLGQVAGGSTDTQYFGPGTRLTVL.

The rearrangement links TRBV5-8 to TRBJ2-5; a weak D match, TRBD2 (5 bases). Trimming shortened V by 3 bases and J by 4 bases, and 19 bases separated the two germline ends. This CDR3 spans 16 amino acids. Germline CDR1 and CDR2: SGHTS and YDEGEE. CDR3 DNA sequence: TGTGCCAGCAGCTCTGATCTAGTGGGAGTGTTAGAGACCCAGTACTTC. Translated, it gives CASSSDLVGVLETQYF.

This clone was seen a single time. The chain uses TRBV6-6 and TRBJ2-5; no firm D call. Germline V gene data show CDR1 as MNHNY and CDR2 as SVGAGI (reference sequence). Trimming removed 3 bases at V and 5 bases at J, with 13 bases between. The CDR3 extends over 14 amino acids. CDR3 amino acids: CASSYKEVRETQYF. The DNA of the CDR3 is TGTGCCAGCAGTTATAAAGAGGTCCGGGAGACCCAGTACTTC.

This clone has a handful of counts. The chain uses TRBV25-1 and TRBJ2-1; weak D call: TRBD1 (5 bases). This CDR3 comprises 11 residues. Trimming pared 5 bases from V and 6 bases from J, leaving 5 bases between. Germline values: CDR1 MGHDK, CDR2 SYGVNS. CDR3 loop: CASSTGNEQFF. CDR3 coding DNA: TGTGCCAGCAGTACAGGCAATGAGCAGTTCTTC.

The chain combines TRBV11-2 with TRBJ2-7, with a possible D match to TRBD2 (6 bases). Trimming stripped 0 bases from V and 3 bases from J, with 18 bases between. The CDR3 extends over 17 amino acids. Germline CDR1 reads SGHAT; CDR2 reads FQNNGV. In DNA form, the CDR3 reads TGTGCCAGCAGCTTAGATCTGGGAGCCGGGGGAGGCTACGAGCAGTACTTC. Amino acids: CASSLDLGAGGGYEQYF.

The chain carries TRBV19 and TRBJ2-5, with D perhaps matching TRBD2 (6 bases). The closer fit of TRBJ2-7 to the DNA end suggests the J call may be wrong. Germline V gene data show CDR1 as LNHDA and CDR2 as SQIVND (reference sequence). CDR3 length: 13 residues. In DNA, the CDR3 is TGTGCCAGTAGTATAACTAGCAGAGACGAGCAGTACTTC. Amino acid sequence: CASSITSRDEQYF.

The chain combines TRBV29-1 with TRBJ2-7; 7 nucleotides align to TRBD2. Germline CDR1 reads SQVTM; CDR2 reads ANQGSEA. V gave up 2 bases and J gave up 2 bases; unmatched junction bases: 12. The CDR3 is 16 amino acids. CDR3 coding DNA: TGCAGCGTTGAATGGGAGGGCTCTCCCTACCCCTACGAGCAGTACTTC. Protein sequence: CSVEWEGSPYPYEQYF.

This clone has just a few counts. The chain recombines TRBV19 with TRBJ2-4, with TRBD1 matching 8 bases. The germline gives CDR1 LNHDA, CDR2 SQIVND (reference sequence). V shed 0 bases, J shed 4 bases, and the junction held 26 bases outside the gene matches. The CDR3 consists of 23 residues. The CDR3 sequence: CASSIDPDRANRLPLLGKNIQYF. In DNA, the CDR3 is TGTGCCAGTAGTATAGACCCGGACAGGGCCAACCGCCTCCCACTCTTAGGGAAAAACATTCAGTACTTC.

This clone turned up a few times. The chain has TRBV15 and TRBJ1-4; weak D call: TRBD1 (6 bases). From germline, CDR1 is LNHNV and CDR2 YYDKDF (reference sequence). This CDR3 region has 14 residues. Deletions cut 5 bases from V and 4 bases from J, with 11 bases between. The CDR3 region is CATSPDRRNEKLFF. The CDR3 region has the DNA TGTGCCACCAGCCCGGACAGACGTAATGAAAAACTGTTTTTT.

The V gene is TRBV4-2, the J gene TRBJ2-5, with TRBD2 identical over 8 bases. The J call may be faulty, since TRBJ2-7 better matches the DNA end. The CDR3 loop spans 17 amino acids. Germline CDR1 LGHNA, CDR2 YNFKEQ. CDR3 nucleotides: TGTGCCAGCAGCCAAGATGGTTGGATCGGGAGGGCCTCCGAGCAGTACTTC. Encoded protein: CASSQDGWIGRASEQYF.

The chain combines TRBV7-8 with TRBJ2-1, with 13 positions matching TRBD2. There are 15 residues in the CDR3. Germline CDR1 SGHVS, CDR2 FQNEAQ. The V gene end was trimmed by 5 bases and the J gene end by 2 bases; junction bases not matched to a gene: 0. This chain's CDR3 is CASSGLAGAYNEQFF. In DNA form, the CDR3 reads TGTGCCAGCAGCGGACTAGCGGGAGCCTACAATGAGCAGTTCTTC.

J is TRBJ2-5 and V is TRBV6-6; 9 positions agree with TRBD2. Trimming took 8 bases from V and 4 from J; bases not matched to a gene: 8. This CDR3 comprises 14 residues. Germline assignment: CDR1 MNHNY and CDR2 SVGAGI (reference sequence). The CDR3 bases are TGTGCCAGCGGCGGGAGGGCCTTTCCAGAGACCCAGTACTTC. Amino acid sequence: CASGGRAFPETQYF.

V is TRBV6-1 and J is TRBJ1-2, with D possibly TRBD1 on 5 matching bases. The V and J ends lost 8 bases and 0 bases respectively, with 13 bases between them. The germline gives CDR1 MNHNS, CDR2 SASEGT. The CDR3 contains 14 residues. The CDR3: CASEQGLANYGYTF. The CDR3 region has the DNA TGTGCCAGCGAGCAGGGATTAGCTAACTATGGCTACACCTTC.

This chain links TRBV6-5 with TRBJ1-3; no clear D gene. This CDR3 region has 14 residues. Trimming pared 7 bases from V and 0 bases from J, leaving 10 bases between. Germline-derived CDR1 and CDR2 are MNHEY and SVGAGI. The CDR3 sequence: CASTSTYSGNTIYF. The DNA of the CDR3 is TGTGCCAGCACTTCAACCTACTCTGGAAACACCATATATTTT.

The chain uses TRBV10-2 and TRBJ2-7, with TRBD2 matching 10 bases. CDR1 and CDR2 (germline): WSHSY, SAAADI. The CDR3 totals 15 residues. With 3 bases clipped from V and 5 bases from J, the junction kept 7 bases outside the gene matches. CDR3 nucleotide sequence: TGCGCCAGCAGTGAACCTAGCGGGAGATCCAACGAGCAGTACTTC. Translated: CASSEPSGRSNEQYF.

This clone was detected only a few times. The gene calls are TRBV5-1 and TRBJ1-1; TRBD1 agrees at 7 bases. This CDR3 comprises 13 residues. The germline V gene has CDR1 SGHRS and CDR2 YFSETQ. V shed 3 bases, J shed 3 bases, and the junction held 2 bases outside the gene matches. The CDR3 nucleotides are TGCGCCAGCAGCTCAGGGGGGTACACTGAAGCTTTCTTT. Its translation: CASSSGGYTEAFF.

V is TRBV19 and J is TRBJ2-5; D is undetermined. The CDR3 sequence is 13 residues long. Per the germline V gene, CDR1 is LNHDA and CDR2 is SQIVND (reference sequence). Between the trimmed V and J ends, which lost 1 base and 5 bases, there was a span of 8 bases. The CDR3 here is CASSIARDETQYF. The DNA for the CDR3 is TGTGCCAGTAGTATAGCTAGAGACGAGACCCAGTACTTC.

The rearrangement uses TRBV6-6 and TRBJ1-4, with TRBD1 matching 7 bases. In germline, CDR1 is MNHNY, CDR2 SVGAGI (reference sequence). V shed 5 bases and J 2 bases; nucleotides not matched to a gene: 2. CDR3 size: 14 residues. CDR3 bases: TGTGCCAGCAGTCCGGGACAGACTAATGAAAAACTGTTTTTT. Its protein product is CASSPGQTNEKLFF.

The V and J genes are TRBV13 and TRBJ2-2, with 7 nucleotides matching TRBD1. This CDR3 has 16 amino acids. V trimming: 5 bases; J trimming: 2 bases; junction bases outside the gene matches: 8. CDR1 is PRHDT and CDR2 is FYEKMQ in the germline V gene (reference sequence). The CDR3 spells CASSLWGQRNTGELFF. The CDR3 DNA follows: TGTGCCAGCAGCCTATGGGGACAGAGAAACACCGGGGAGCTGTTTTTT.

This clone was counted only a few times. The V and J genes are TRBV6-5 and TRBJ2-6, with D possibly being TRBD1 (6 bases). Trimming pared 6 bases from V and 3 bases from J, leaving 12 bases between. Germline V gene data show CDR1 as MNHEY and CDR2 as SVGAGI. This CDR3 has 15 residues. The CDR3 reads CASSQQGSGANVLTF. The CDR3 DNA is TGTGCCAGCAGCCAACAGGGAAGTGGGGCCAACGTCCTGACTTTC.

The genes are TRBV6-1 and TRBJ2-5; TRBD1 matches at 7 bases. Germline assignment: CDR1 MNHNS and CDR2 SASEGT. This CDR3 comprises 15 residues. Trimming cost V 8 bases and J 2 bases; bases outside gene matches: 11. CDR3 DNA: TGTGCCAGCGCCCCAATCGGGACAGCACAAGAGACCCAGTACTTC. Translation: CASAPIGTAQETQYF.

V usage is TRBV6-4 and J usage is TRBJ2-5, with 7 bases aligning to TRBD1. J gave up 2 bases and V 7 bases, and 19 bases lay outside the gene matches. CDR1 and CDR2 from the germline V gene are MRHNA and SNTAGT. This CDR3 region has 18 residues. The CDR3 DNA is TGTGCCAGCATAGTAAGGGGGCCAGAGAAAAGAGGGCAAGAGACCCAGTACTTC. It specifies CASIVRGPEKRGQETQYF.